The 9 T cell receptor beta chains reported below all come from one sample, sequenced in a study of TIL therapy for anti-PD-1-resistant metastatic lung cancer (dated by TCRdb to the early 2020s). The time point label for this specimen denotes: pre-treatment sample, taken before nivolumab and TIL therapy. Using bias-controlled multiplex PCR with the immunoSEQ v3 hsTCRB kit, the TCR beta CDR3 regions were amplified from genomic DNA. Drawn from immuneACCESS, this table holds only the in-frame rearrangements with V and J called that TCRdb kept. Clones are partly lost; checked studies trace under half to an unresolved V gene and leave the rest unexplained. Across this sample there are tens of thousands of clones, with around 86% seen only once. The top ten clones comprise roughly 2.6% of the sample. The sample here was blood, taken at baseline. Source of these receptors: a person aged 25 to 85 with non-small cell lung cancer.

The V call is TRBV9, the J call TRBJ2-1; 7 bases are a match to TRBD2. The CDR3 runs 16 residues. Germline CDR1 and CDR2: SGDLS and YYNGEE. V shed 4 bases, J shed 0 bases, and the junction held 7 bases outside the gene matches. CDR3: CASSRAGESSYNEQFF. DNA of the CDR3: TGTGCCAGCAGCCGGGCGGGGGAGAGCTCCTACAATGAGCAGTTCTTC.

This chain joins TRBV24-1 and TRBJ1-1; 9 bases map to TRBD1. The V segment lost 3 bases and the J segment 1 base; nucleotides outside the gene matches: 5. Germline V CDR1 and CDR2: KGHDR, SFDVKD. The CDR3 covers 16 residues. The CDR3 region is CATSDTPGQGNTEAFF. The CDR3 DNA sequence: TGTGCCACCAGTGATACGCCGGGACAGGGGAACACTGAAGCTTTCTTT.

The rearrangement joins TRBV5-1 to TRBJ2-3, with D tentatively TRBD2 (7 bases). CDR1 and CDR2 from the germline V gene are SGHRS and YFSETQ. V shed 0 bases and J shed 0 bases, with 14 bases lying between them. This CDR3 has 17 residues. The CDR3 loop reads CASSLAWAGASTDTQYF. For the CDR3, the DNA is TGCGCCAGCAGCTTGGCCTGGGCGGGGGCTAGCACAGATACGCAGTATTTT.

The chain is built from TRBV7-3 and TRBJ2-3, with 7 bases identical to TRBD2. Germline V gene lookup returns CDR1 SGHTA and CDR2 FQGTGA. The CDR3 totals 18 residues. V was pared by 5 bases and J by 4 bases, with 18 bases of the junction left unmatched. The CDR3: CASSVQPPIGGGADTQYF. The CDR3 DNA follows: TGTGCCAGCAGCGTCCAACCCCCGATTGGCGGGGGAGCAGATACGCAGTATTTT.

This sequence joins TRBV7-3 and TRBJ2-5; D may be TRBD1 or TRBD2 (6 bases each). The germline CDR1 and CDR2 sequences are SGHTA and FQGTGA. Trimming cost V 5 bases and J 5 bases, with 18 bases left between them. The CDR3 loop spans 15 amino acids. The CDR3 protein is CASSPSVGGSETQYF. CDR3 bases: TGTGCCAGCAGCCCCTCGGTGGGGGGCTCGGAGACCCAGTACTTC.

V is TRBV7-9 and J is TRBJ2-3; D may be TRBD1 (6 bases). Looked up from germline, CDR1 is SEHNR and CDR2 is FQNEAQ (reference sequence). The CDR3 length is 15 residues. Trimming shortened V by 1 base and J by 5 bases, and 13 bases separated the two germline ends. CDR3: CASSLGGRSIDTQYF. CDR3 coding DNA: TGTGCCAGCAGCTTAGGGGGGCGCAGTATAGATACGCAGTATTTT.

This chain connects TRBV11-2 to TRBJ2-3, with 11 bases lining up with TRBD2. V was pared by 4 bases and J by 5 bases, with 5 bases of the junction left unmatched. Per germline, CDR1 SGHAT and CDR2 FQNNGV. The CDR3 consists of 15 residues. The CDR3 loop reads CASSYLAGGRDTQYF. The CDR3 coding sequence is TGTGCCAGCAGCTACTTAGCGGGGGGGAGAGATACGCAGTATTTT.

This clone was seen a single time. This chain joins TRBV5-1 and TRBJ2-2; 12 bases fit TRBD2. Germline V CDR1 and CDR2: SGHRS, YFSETQ. Trimming at V came to 2 bases and at J to 8 bases, leaving 7 bases not matched to a gene. The CDR3 is 16 amino acids. As DNA, the CDR3 is TGCGCCAGCAGCTTCGGACTAGCGGGAATAACTGGGGAGCTGTTTTTT. Protein product: CASSFGLAGITGELFF.

The rearrangement joins TRBV5-4 to TRBJ2-5, with TRBD1 as a possible D gene (6 bases). The CDR3 is 13 amino acids. Trimming left V 1 base short and J 2 bases short, with 6 bases between. Germline V gene sequence: CDR1 SGHNT, CDR2 YYREEE (reference sequence). CDR3 protein: CASSLRGQETQYF. DNA for the CDR3: TGTGCCAGCAGCTTGAGGGGGCAAGAGACCCAGTACTTC.